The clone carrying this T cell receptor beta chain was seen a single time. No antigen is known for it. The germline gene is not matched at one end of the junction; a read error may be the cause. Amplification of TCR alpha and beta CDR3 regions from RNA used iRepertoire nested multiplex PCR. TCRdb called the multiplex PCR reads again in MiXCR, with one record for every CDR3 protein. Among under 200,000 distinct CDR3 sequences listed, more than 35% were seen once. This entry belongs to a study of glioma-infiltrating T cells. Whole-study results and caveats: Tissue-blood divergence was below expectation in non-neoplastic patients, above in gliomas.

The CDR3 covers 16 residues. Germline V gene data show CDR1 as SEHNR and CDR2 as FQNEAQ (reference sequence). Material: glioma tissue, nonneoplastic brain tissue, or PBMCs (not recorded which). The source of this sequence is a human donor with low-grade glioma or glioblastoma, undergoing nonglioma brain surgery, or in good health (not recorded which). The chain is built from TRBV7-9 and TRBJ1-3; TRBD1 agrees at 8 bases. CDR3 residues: CASSFSDRAWGNNIYF. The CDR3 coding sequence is TGTGCCAGCAGCTTTTCGGACAGGGCATGGGGAAACAACATATATTTT.